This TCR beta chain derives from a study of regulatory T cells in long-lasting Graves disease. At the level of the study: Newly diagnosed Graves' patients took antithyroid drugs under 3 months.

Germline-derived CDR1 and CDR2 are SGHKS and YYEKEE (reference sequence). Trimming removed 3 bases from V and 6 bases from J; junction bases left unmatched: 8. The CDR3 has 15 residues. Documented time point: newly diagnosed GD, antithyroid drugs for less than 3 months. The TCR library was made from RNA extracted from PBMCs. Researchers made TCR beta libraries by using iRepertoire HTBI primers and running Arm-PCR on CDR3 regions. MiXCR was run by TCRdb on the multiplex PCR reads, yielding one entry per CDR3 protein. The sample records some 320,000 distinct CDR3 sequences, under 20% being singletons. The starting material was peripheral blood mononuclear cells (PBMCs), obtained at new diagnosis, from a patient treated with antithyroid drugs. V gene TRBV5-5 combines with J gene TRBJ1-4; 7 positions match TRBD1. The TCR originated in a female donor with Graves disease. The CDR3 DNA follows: TGTGCCAGCAGCTCTACACCGGGACAGTATGAAAAACTGTTTTTT. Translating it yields CASSSTPGQYEKLFF.